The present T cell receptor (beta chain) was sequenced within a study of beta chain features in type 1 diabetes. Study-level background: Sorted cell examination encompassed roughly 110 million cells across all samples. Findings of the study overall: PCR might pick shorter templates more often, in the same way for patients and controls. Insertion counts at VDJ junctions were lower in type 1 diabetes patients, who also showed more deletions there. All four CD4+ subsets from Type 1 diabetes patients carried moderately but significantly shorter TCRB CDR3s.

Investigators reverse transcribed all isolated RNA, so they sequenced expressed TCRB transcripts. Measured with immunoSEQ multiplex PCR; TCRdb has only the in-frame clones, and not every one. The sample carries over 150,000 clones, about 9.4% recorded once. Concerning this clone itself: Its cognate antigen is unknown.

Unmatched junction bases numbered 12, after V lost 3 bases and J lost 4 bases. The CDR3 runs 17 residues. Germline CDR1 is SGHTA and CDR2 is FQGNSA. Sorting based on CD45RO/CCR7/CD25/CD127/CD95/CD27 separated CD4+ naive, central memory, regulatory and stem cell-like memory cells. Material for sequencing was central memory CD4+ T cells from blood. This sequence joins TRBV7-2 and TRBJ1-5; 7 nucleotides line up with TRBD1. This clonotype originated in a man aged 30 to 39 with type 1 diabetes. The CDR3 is CASSFNSGTVQNQPQHF. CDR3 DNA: TGTGCCAGCAGCTTCAATTCCGGGACAGTCCAAAATCAGCCCCAGCATTTT.